A single sample gave rise to the 24 T cell receptor beta chains below, sequenced in a study of blood T cell repertoires in COVID-19. Measured with immunoSEQ multiplex PCR; TCRdb has only the in-frame clones, and not every one. The sample lists some 300,000 clones, around 89% occurring once. The sequenced material came from peripheral blood. All receptors come from a middle-aged woman with COVID-19, enrolled during active disease.

The J gene is TRBJ1-2, the V gene TRBV9; TRBD1 matches 9 bases. Germline V CDR1 and CDR2: SGDLS, YYNGEE. The CDR3 has 14 residues. Trimming at V came to 3 bases and at J to 2 bases, leaving 2 bases not matched to a gene. CDR3: CASSAGTGNYGYTF. The CDR3 DNA follows: TGTGCCAGCAGCGCGGGGACAGGGAACTATGGCTACACCTTC.

This clone has just one count. CDR3 sequence reads: CASSPRGPYGYTF. The CDR3 DNA sequence: TGTGCCAGCAGTCCCAGGGGGCCCTATGGCTACACCTTC. The chain is built from TRBV3-1 (or the pseudogene TRBV3-2) and TRBJ1-2; 8 bases are a match to TRBD1. Trimming cost V 6 bases and J 4 bases; bases outside gene matches: 4. The CDR3 is 13 residues long. In germline, CDR1 is LGHDT, CDR2 YNNKEL (reference sequence).

The V and J genes are TRBV6-5 and TRBJ1-2; D is unresolved. Trimming pared 7 bases from V and 4 bases from J, leaving 16 bases between. In germline, CDR1 is MNHEY, CDR2 SVGAGI. The CDR3 consists of 14 residues. The CDR3 protein is CASTKAGVGYGYTF. CDR3 in DNA: TGTGCCAGCACAAAAGCCGGGGTCGGCTATGGCTACACCTTC.

The rearrangement links TRBV19 to TRBJ2-1; 7 bases align to TRBD2. V trimming: 6 bases; J trimming: 6 bases; junction bases outside the gene matches: 8. Per the germline V gene, CDR1 is LNHDA and CDR2 is SQIVND (reference sequence). This CDR3 comprises 14 residues. The CDR3 here is CASRPGGTINEQFF. CDR3 bases: TGTGCCAGTAGACCGGGGGGAACGATCAATGAGCAGTTCTTC.

This chain links TRBV28 with TRBJ1-6, with 7 bases lining up with TRBD1. J was trimmed by 10 bases and V by 8 bases; bases with no gene match: 14. The germline V gene encodes CDR1 MDHEN and CDR2 SYDVKM. The CDR3 extends over 15 amino acids. The CDR3 here is CASGKDRPGDSPLHF. The CDR3 DNA sequence: TGTGCCAGCGGGAAGGACAGGCCGGGCGACTCACCCCTCCACTTT.

The DNA of the CDR3 is TGTGCCAGCAGCGTCTCGCTAGGCCCCAATGAGCAGTTCTTC. This translates into CASSVSLGPNEQFF. The rearrangement joins TRBV7-2 to TRBJ2-1; D unclear. The CDR3 is 14 amino acids. The germline V and J ends were trimmed by 5 bases and 6 bases, with 14 bases remaining between them. CDR1 and CDR2 from the germline V gene are SGHTA and FQGNSA.

The chain uses TRBV19 and TRBJ1-6; D not resolved. Germline V CDR1 and CDR2: LNHDA, SQIVND (reference sequence). Trimming shortened V by 5 bases and J by 9 bases, and 11 bases separated the two germline ends. This CDR3 contains 13 residues. The chain's CDR3 is CASSLVSGSPLHF. DNA for the CDR3: TGTGCCAGTAGTTTAGTCAGTGGTTCACCCCTCCACTTT.

The V gene is TRBV11-2, the J gene TRBJ2-5; D is unclear. The V gene lost 1 base and the J gene lost 1 base, with 13 bases spanning the gap. CDR3 length equals 16 residues. Per the germline V gene, CDR1 is SGHAT and CDR2 is FQNNGV. CDR3 sequence reads: CASSLVMTPLQETQYF. For the CDR3, the DNA is TGTGCCAGCAGCTTAGTTATGACTCCTCTCCAAGAGACCCAGTACTTC.

This chain links TRBV19 with TRBJ1-2; D gene unclear. This CDR3 is 15 amino acids long. CDR1 is LNHDA and CDR2 is SQIVND in the germline V gene (reference sequence). Trimming pared 3 bases from V and 1 base from J, leaving 12 bases between. This CDR3 reads CASSMGGVLNYGYTF. The CDR3 nucleotides read TGTGCCAGTAGTATGGGAGGCGTACTTAACTATGGCTACACCTTC.

The chain combines TRBV7-2 with TRBJ1-5; TRBD1 agrees at 7 bases. Germline CDR1 and CDR2: SGHTA and FQGNSA. The CDR3 loop spans 14 amino acids. V lost 5 bases and J lost 7; bases outside the gene matches: 8. The CDR3 spells CASSAAQGRQPQHF. In DNA, the CDR3 is TGTGCCAGCAGCGCCGCACAGGGGCGCCAGCCCCAGCATTTT.

The genes are TRBV6-2 or TRBV6-3 and TRBJ2-1, with D perhaps matching TRBD2 (6 bases). This CDR3 is 17 amino acids long. Germline CDR1 is MNHEY and CDR2 is SVGEGT. V gave up 2 bases and J gave up 7 bases, with 21 bases separating them. The CDR3 is CASSYDLGGLVQNEQFF. CDR3 coding DNA: TGTGCCAGCAGTTACGATCTTGGGGGGTTGGTACAAAATGAGCAGTTCTTC.

This chain joins TRBV6-2 or TRBV6-3 and TRBJ1-2, with D possibly being TRBD1 (5 bases). Germline V gene sequence: CDR1 MNHEY, CDR2 SVGEGT. This CDR3 has 14 amino acids. The V end was cut by 2 bases, the J end by 8 bases, with 15 bases between. CDR3 sequence reads: CASSYPPQGRGYTF. In nucleotides, the CDR3 is TGTGCCAGCAGTTACCCGCCGCAGGGTCGAGGCTACACCTTC.

This clone was counted once. This chain links TRBV4-2 with TRBJ1-3, with TRBD1 matching over 9 bases. Germline assignment: CDR1 LGHNA and CDR2 YNFKEQ. The V gene end was trimmed by 5 bases and the J gene end by 0 bases; junction bases not matched to a gene: 2. The CDR3 is 15 amino acids. CDR3: CASSVTGGSGNTIYF. In DNA form, the CDR3 reads TGTGCCAGCAGCGTGACAGGGGGCTCTGGAAACACCATATATTTT.

This clone is a singleton in its sample. The chain couples TRBV7-2 to TRBJ2-1; TRBD1 matches 7 bases. The CDR3 extends over 15 amino acids. The V gene's germline CDR1 is SGHTA and CDR2 FQGNSA. Trimming removed 4 bases from V and 2 bases from J; junction bases left unmatched: 5. This CDR3 reads CASSSRRGPYNEQFF. In DNA, the CDR3 is TGTGCCAGCAGCTCCCGAAGGGGGCCCTACAATGAGCAGTTCTTC.

The V gene is TRBV6-5, the J gene TRBJ1-6; D call uncertain. CDR3 size: 12 residues. CDR1 and CDR2 from the germline V gene are MNHEY and SVGAGI. V was cut by 6 bases and J by 9 bases, with 9 bases left in between. The CDR3 nucleotides read TGTGCCAGCAGCCCGGGGAGTTCACCCCTCCACTTT. This gives the protein CASSPGSSPLHF.

The chain combines TRBV19 with TRBJ1-2; D is perhaps TRBD1 (6 bases). V gave up 5 bases and J gave up 4 bases, with 17 bases separating them. The CDR3 spans 15 residues. Germline V gene data show CDR1 as LNHDA and CDR2 as SQIVND (reference sequence). The CDR3 is CASSAPGAVGYGYTF. The CDR3, as DNA: TGTGCCAGTAGTGCCCCAGGGGCAGTGGGCTATGGCTACACCTTC.

The chain joins TRBV7-2 to TRBJ2-7; TRBD2 matches 10 bases. Germline loops: CDR1 SGHTA, CDR2 FQGNSA. The V segment lost 5 bases and the J segment 4 bases; nucleotides outside the gene matches: 5. The length of the CDR3 is 14 residues. CDR3: CASSPRLAGYEQYF. The DNA of the CDR3 is TGTGCCAGCAGCCCCCGACTAGCGGGTTACGAGCAGTACTTC.

The gene calls are TRBV19 and TRBJ2-1; 11 bases match TRBD2. Germline V gene sequence: CDR1 LNHDA, CDR2 SQIVND (reference sequence). V lost 0 bases to trimming and J lost 6 bases; unmatched junction nucleotides: 13. This CDR3 comprises 19 residues. The CDR3 DNA is TGTGCCAGTAGTATAGATAGTAGGCCCCTAGCGGGGGGACTCAATGAGCAGTTCTTC. This sequence encodes CASSIDSRPLAGGLNEQFF.

This rearrangement joins TRBV11-3 to TRBJ2-5; TRBD2 agrees at 12 bases. Germline trimming cut 1 base from V and 2 bases from J; bases unmatched to any gene: 5. The CDR3 spans 17 residues. Germline lookup yields CDR1 SGHNT and CDR2 YENEEA. The CDR3 reads CASSLVLAGGGQETQYF. As DNA, the CDR3 is TGTGCCAGCAGCTTAGTGCTAGCGGGAGGGGGGCAAGAGACCCAGTACTTC.

The chain combines TRBV6-5 with TRBJ1-6; no clear D gene. V was shortened by 5 bases and J by 7 bases, with 9 bases between the two germline ends. Germline lookup yields CDR1 MNHEY and CDR2 SVGAGI. The CDR3 runs 13 residues. Written as DNA, the CDR3 is TGTGCCAGCAGTACCTCCCGGAATTCACCCCTCCACTTT. Encoded protein: CASSTSRNSPLHF.

The V and J genes are TRBV21-1 and TRBJ2-3; the table's D call, TRBD2, has no DNA check behind it. TRBV21-1 is deemed a pseudogene. The CDR3 consists of 17 residues. In DNA form, the CDR3 reads TGTGCCAGCAGCAAAGGCATTAGCGGGGTGAGCACAGATACGCAGTATTTT. This encodes CASSKGISGVSTDTQYF.

The rearrangement joins TRBV2 to TRBJ2-1, with TRBD1 identical over 9 bases. The CDR3 has 15 residues. After removal of 6 bases from V and 3 bases from J, the junction contained 6 bases not matched to a gene. CDR1 and CDR2 (germline): SNHLY, FYNNEI. CDR3: CASSIQGAFYNEQFF. The CDR3 region has the DNA TGTGCCAGCAGCATACAGGGGGCCTTCTACAATGAGCAGTTCTTC.

This clone was found a few times. The chain combines TRBV6-2 or TRBV6-3 with TRBJ2-7, with 11 bases aligning to TRBD1. The CDR3 length is 15 residues. Germline loops: CDR1 MNHEY, CDR2 SVGEGT. With V trimmed by 7 bases and J by 3 bases, 8 bases remained unmatched. The CDR3, as DNA: TGTGCCAGCACCCCAGGAGGGACAGGGGGCTACGAGCAGTACTTC. Amino acids: CASTPGGTGGYEQYF.

V gene TRBV5-6 combines with J gene TRBJ1-2; no reliable D call. This CDR3 is built from 13 residues. V gave up 3 bases and J gave up 1 base, with 7 bases separating them. Germline values: CDR1 SGHDT, CDR2 YYEEEE. CDR3 region: CASSSRGNYGYTF. CDR3 DNA sequence: TGTGCCAGCAGCTCTCGGGGTAACTATGGCTACACCTTC.